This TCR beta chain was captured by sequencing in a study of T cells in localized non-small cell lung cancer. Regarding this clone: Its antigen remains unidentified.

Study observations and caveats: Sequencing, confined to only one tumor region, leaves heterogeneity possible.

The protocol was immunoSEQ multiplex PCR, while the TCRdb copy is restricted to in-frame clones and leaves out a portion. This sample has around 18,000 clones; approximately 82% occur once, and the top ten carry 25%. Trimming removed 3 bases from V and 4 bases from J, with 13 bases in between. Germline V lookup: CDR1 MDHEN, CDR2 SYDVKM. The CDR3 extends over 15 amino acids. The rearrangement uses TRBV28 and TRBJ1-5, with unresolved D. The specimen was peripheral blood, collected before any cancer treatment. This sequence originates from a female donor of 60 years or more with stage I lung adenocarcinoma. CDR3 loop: CASSFRQTLNQPQHF. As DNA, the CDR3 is TGTGCCAGCAGTTTTCGGCAGACCCTAAATCAGCCCCAGCATTTT.